Listed here are 7 T cell receptor beta chains from one sample, sequenced in a study of T-cell memory formation after mild COVID-19 (dated by TCRdb to the early 2020s). The method behind the library was 5' RACE. TCRdb names Illumina NovaSeq 6000 as the instrument used. TCRdb itself trimmed the public reads at Q25 with fastp, ran MiXCR and retained productive beta chains. Rows matching on CDR3 protein sequence are summarized as one entry with the most common DNA and genes. Present in this sample are some 300,000 distinct CDR3 sequences, approximately 20% of which were seen just once. Together, the top ten hold 20% to 25% of the sample. The sequenced sample was PBMCs or a T cell subset sorted from them (not recorded which). Receptor source: a man younger than 30 who had mild COVID-19 (a few samples of this study predate the infection). The sample titles of this study are shuffled in the database, so cell type and time point are left out; the donor was told from shared clones.

This chain uses TRBV10-3 with TRBJ2-5; 12 nucleotides match TRBD2. The V segment lost 8 bases and the J segment 2 bases; nucleotides outside the gene matches: 3. In germline, CDR1 is ENHRY, CDR2 SYGVKD. The CDR3 sequence is 14 residues long. As DNA, the CDR3 is TGTGCCATCCGACTAGCGGGGGAACAAGAGACCCAGTACTTC. It codes for CAIRLAGEQETQYF.

The chain employs TRBV6-2 or TRBV6-3 and TRBJ2-4; no clear D gene. Germline CDR1 and CDR2: MNHEY and SVGEGT. V gave up 1 base and J gave up 6 bases, with 10 bases separating them. This CDR3 has 14 residues. DNA for the CDR3: TGTGCCAGCAGTTACTGGGGTTTAGGAAACATTCAGTACTTC. Its translation: CASSYWGLGNIQYF.

There are a few counts of this clonotype. J is TRBJ1-4 and V is TRBV20-1; D call uncertain. The CDR3 sequence is 14 residues long. CDR1 and CDR2 (germline): DFQATT, SNEGSKA (reference sequence). Trimming stripped 6 bases from V and 4 bases from J, with 15 bases between. CDR3: CSAVDWALNEKLFF. In DNA form, the CDR3 reads TGCAGTGCAGTCGACTGGGCCCTTAATGAAAAACTGTTTTTT.

This chain connects TRBV28 to TRBJ1-1, with 10 positions matching TRBD1. V gave up 5 bases and J gave up 6 bases; unmatched junction bases: 12. The CDR3 totals 16 residues. Germline assignment: CDR1 MDHEN and CDR2 SYDVKM. The CDR3 DNA sequence: TGTGCCAGCAGTCCTGGGACAGGGGTGAGAGGAGCTGAAGCTTTCTTT. Protein: CASSPGTGVRGAEAFF.

This clonotype has a handful of counts. V usage is TRBV27 and J usage is TRBJ1-4; 7 nucleotides line up with TRBD1. After removal of 4 bases from V and 8 bases from J, the junction contained 7 bases not matched to a gene. This CDR3 has 14 amino acids. In germline, CDR1 is MNHEY, CDR2 SMNVEV (reference sequence). For the CDR3, the DNA is TGTGCCAGCAGTTACACAGGGGTTCGGGAAAAACTGTTTTTT. It encodes CASSYTGVREKLFF.

This clonotype has more than one count but fewer than ten. The chain joins TRBV29-1 to TRBJ2-7; 7 positions match TRBD2. Germline values: CDR1 SQVTM, CDR2 ANQGSEA. The CDR3 has 13 residues. V dropped 4 bases and J dropped 2; count of bases not matched to a gene: 5. The CDR3 nucleotides read TGCAGCGTTGGCAGAGGGACTACCTACGAGCAGTACTTC. Translating it yields CSVGRGTTYEQYF.

This clonotype showed up just a few times. This chain connects TRBV7-9 to TRBJ1-6; 7 bases map to TRBD1. The CDR3 is 14 amino acids. The trim removed 5 bases at V and 9 bases at J, leaving 7 bases unmatched. Germline CDR1 reads SEHNR; CDR2 reads FQNEAQ (reference sequence). CDR3 in amino acids: CASSAGTDSSPLHF. The CDR3 DNA reads TGTGCCAGCAGCGCGGGGACAGATAGTTCACCCCTCCACTTT.